This entry lists 27 T cell receptor beta chains sequenced from one sample in a study of spatial heterogeneity in lung cancer. One entry per CDR3 protein results from TCRdb running MiXCR on the 5' RACE reads. The data hold some 40,000 distinct CDR3 sequences, with roughly 5% observed a single time. Time point specified: sample taken at primary tumor resection. The authors sequenced whole RNA from tumor, nontumor lung or frozen PBMC without sorting. The sequencing used PBMCs, collected at surgery. The receptors stem from a female donor with early-stage non-small cell lung cancer.

The chain has TRBV5-6 and TRBJ2-7, with TRBD1 matching over 11 bases. Germline loops: CDR1 SGHDT, CDR2 YYEEEE. The V and J ends lost 4 bases and 5 bases, in that order; junction bases with no gene match: 5. This CDR3 is 14 amino acids long. The CDR3: CASSDGQGANEQYF. The CDR3 DNA sequence: TGTGCCAGCAGCGATGGACAGGGGGCAAACGAGCAGTACTTC.

The J gene is TRBJ1-2, the V gene TRBV12-3 or TRBV12-4; possibly TRBD1 for D (5 bases). There are 13 residues in the CDR3. The germline V and J ends were trimmed by 4 bases and 7 bases, with 13 bases remaining between them. This CDR3 is CASSSSEGRGYTF. The CDR3 DNA is TGTGCCAGCAGTTCCTCCGAGGGACGTGGCTACACCTTC.

This clonotype was found many times. The V gene is TRBV5-1, the J gene TRBJ2-5; possibly TRBD2 for D (6 bases). This CDR3 region has 13 residues. Trimming took off 4 bases at V and 1 base at J, with 8 bases between the two ends. CDR1 and CDR2 (germline): SGHRS, YFSETQ. The CDR3 DNA follows: TGCGCCAGCAGCCCCGGGAGCCAAGAGACCCAGTACTTC. Protein: CASSPGSQETQYF.

This clonotype was counted many times. The chain couples TRBV2 to TRBJ1-5, with D possibly matching TRBD1 (5 bases). This CDR3 is built from 14 residues. Germline V CDR1 and CDR2: SNHLY, FYNNEI. V was shortened by 6 bases and J by 5 bases, with 14 bases between the two germline ends. Here the CDR3 DNA reads TGTGCCAGCAGCGGGAGCTGGGGCGATCAGCCCCAGCATTTT. Its protein product is CASSGSWGDQPQHF.

Only a few counts were recorded for this clonotype. The chain has TRBV6-5 and TRBJ1-1; a weak D match, TRBD1 (5 bases). The V gene lost 7 bases and the J gene lost 4 bases, with 10 bases spanning the gap. The CDR3 is 12 residues long. Germline CDR1 and CDR2: MNHEY and SVGAGI. The CDR3 sequence is CASTGVGTEAFF. CDR3 in DNA: TGTGCCAGCACGGGGGTTGGCACTGAAGCTTTCTTT.

This clonotype was picked up many times. The chain employs TRBV7-2 and TRBJ1-5; D is unclear. CDR1 SGHTA and CDR2 FQGNSA come from the germline V gene. V lost 1 base to trimming and J lost 3 bases, with 4 bases between them. This CDR3 has 13 residues. In DNA, the CDR3 is TGTGCCAGCAGCTTAGGTCCCAATCAGCCCCAGCATTTT. Amino acid sequence: CASSLGPNQPQHF.

The chain combines TRBV12-3 or TRBV12-4 with TRBJ2-7; 8 bases match TRBD1. Germline trimming cut 4 bases from V and 2 bases from J; bases unmatched to any gene: 10. The CDR3 spans 16 residues. CDR3 in amino acids: CASSSELTGEPYEQYF. The CDR3 region has the DNA TGTGCCAGCAGTTCGGAACTGACAGGGGAACCCTACGAGCAGTACTTC.

The V gene is TRBV18, the J gene TRBJ2-1, with TRBD2 matching 12 bases. The CDR3 is made up of 16 amino acids. Trimming cost V 6 bases and J 4 bases; bases outside gene matches: 7. Looked up from germline, CDR1 is KGHSH and CDR2 is LQKENI. The CDR3 DNA is TGTGCCAGCTCGTCCGGACTAGCGGGGACATACAATGAGCAGTTCTTC. It specifies CASSSGLAGTYNEQFF. The entire variable domain, with the rest obtained from reference TRBV18 and TRBJ2-1, is as follows: NAGVMQNPRHLVRRRGQEARLRCSPMKGHSHVYWYRQLPEEGLKFMVYLQKENIIDESGMPKERFSAEFPKEGPSILRIQQVVRGDSAAYFCASSSGLAGTYNEQFFGPGTRLTVL.

This clonotype was seen at least ten times. This rearrangement joins TRBV27 to TRBJ1-4; possible D gene TRBD1, 6 bases. The CDR3 has 14 residues. V shed 4 bases and J shed 8 bases, with 14 bases lying between them. Looked up from germline, CDR1 is MNHEY and CDR2 is SMNVEV (reference sequence). CDR3 protein: CASSSQGRGEKLFF. CDR3 DNA sequence: TGTGCCAGCAGTTCACAGGGAAGGGGGGAAAAACTGTTTTTT.

The sample holds many counts of this clonotype. The chain has TRBV2 and TRBJ2-7, with TRBD2 identical over 7 bases. Germline assignment: CDR1 SNHLY and CDR2 FYNNEI. The CDR3 runs 16 residues. V gave up 4 bases and J gave up 2 bases; unmatched junction bases: 11. The CDR3 sequence: CASSASGAPRPYEQYF. The CDR3 DNA follows: TGTGCCAGCAGTGCAAGCGGGGCCCCAAGGCCCTACGAGCAGTACTTC.

This clonotype was seen many times. The chain is built from TRBV11-3 and TRBJ2-2, with D perhaps TRBD1 (5 bases). The CDR3 length is 18 residues. The V end lost 1 base, the J end lost 2 bases, and 17 bases lay between the germline ends. In germline, CDR1 is SGHNT, CDR2 YENEEA. The chain's CDR3 is CASSLARWGSPNTGELFF. DNA of the CDR3: TGTGCCAGCAGCTTAGCCCGGTGGGGCTCACCAAACACCGGGGAGCTGTTTTTT.

This clonotype came up many times. The V gene is TRBV9, the J gene TRBJ2-1; 8 bases agree with TRBD2. Germline V lookup: CDR1 SGDLS, CDR2 YYNGEE. Germline trimming cut 0 bases from V and 8 bases from J; bases unmatched to any gene: 7. This CDR3 is built from 15 residues. The DNA for the CDR3 is TGTGCCAGCAGCGTAGAGCTTAGCGGGGTCCATGAGCAGTTCTTC. Translated, it gives CASSVELSGVHEQFF.

This clonotype has at least ten counts. This chain joins TRBV20-1 and TRBJ1-5, with no clear D. Trimming cost V 3 bases and J 5 bases, with 14 bases left between them. Germline V lookup: CDR1 DFQATT, CDR2 SNEGSKA (reference sequence). The CDR3 length is 14 residues. CDR3 loop: CSASVSGTYQPQHF. CDR3 sequence (DNA): TGCAGTGCTAGTGTCTCAGGCACTTATCAGCCCCAGCATTTT.

V gene TRBV5-1 combines with J gene TRBJ1-1, with unresolved D. Germline V CDR1 and CDR2: SGHRS, YFSETQ. The CDR3 has 13 amino acids. Trimming took 4 bases from V and 11 from J, leaving 18 bases between them. The CDR3 DNA reads TGCGCCAGCAGCCACGAGGGAGGCCCCATGGCTTTCTTT. Residues: CASSHEGGPMAFF. Filled out from reference TRBV5-1 and TRBJ1-1, the complete variable domain reads KAGVTQTPRYLIKTRGQQVTLSCSPISGHRSVSWYQQTPGQGLQFLFEYFSETQRNKGNFPGRFSGRQFSNSRSEMNVSTLELGDSALYLCASSHEGGPMAFFGQGTRLTVV.

There are many counts of this clonotype. The chain uses TRBV20-1 and TRBJ2-1; D unresolved. Germline CDR1 and CDR2: DFQATT and SNEGSKA (reference sequence). V dropped 1 base and J dropped 1 base, with 8 bases sitting between them. This CDR3 comprises 14 residues. Written as DNA, the CDR3 is TGCAGTGCTAGAGTAGGACGTTCCTACAATGAGCAGTTCTTC. Protein: CSARVGRSYNEQFF.

The rearrangement joins TRBV5-6 to TRBJ2-5; D gene unclear. The germline V gene has CDR1 SGHDT and CDR2 YYEEEE. CDR3 size: 13 residues. V was pared by 2 bases and J by 1 base, with 6 bases between. CDR3 residues: CASSFEIQETQYF. Written as DNA, the CDR3 is TGTGCCAGCAGCTTTGAGATCCAAGAGACCCAGTACTTC.

This clonotype was observed a handful of times. The chain joins TRBV6-5 to TRBJ2-7, with 7 bases that match TRBD1. The V segment lost 0 bases and the J segment 0 bases; nucleotides outside the gene matches: 2. CDR1 and CDR2 (germline): MNHEY, SVGAGI. The CDR3 is 15 amino acids. CDR3 region: CASSYSRDSSYEQYF. The CDR3 DNA reads TGTGCCAGCAGTTACTCGAGGGACAGCTCCTACGAGCAGTACTTC.

This clonotype was detected many times. The V call is TRBV12-3 or TRBV12-4, the J call TRBJ1-4, with a tentative D call TRBD1 (5 bases). The CDR3 loop spans 13 amino acids. V was shortened by 3 bases and J by 10 bases, with 12 bases between the two germline ends. DNA for the CDR3: TGTGCCAGCAGTTTTCACGGGGGAGGAAAACTGTTTTTT. Protein product: CASSFHGGGKLFF.

This clonotype turned up a few times. V usage is TRBV12-3 or TRBV12-4 and J usage is TRBJ1-5, with D perhaps matching TRBD1 (5 bases). There are 12 residues in the CDR3. The V gene lost 8 bases and the J gene lost 14 bases, with 19 bases spanning the gap. The CDR3 DNA reads TGTGCCAGCCGGGACCGCGGCGGACCAGAGCATTTT. It translates to CASRDRGGPEHF.

This clonotype was seen more than once but under ten times. This chain connects TRBV27 to TRBJ1-1; tentative D call: TRBD1 (5 bases). V lost 7 bases and J lost 7, with 19 bases in between. This CDR3 is built from 14 residues. Germline V gene sequence: CDR1 MNHEY, CDR2 SMNVEV (reference sequence). In nucleotides, the CDR3 is TGTGCCAGCACCCTGTCGGGGGGAGCGGGTGAAGCTTTCTTT. This translates into CASTLSGGAGEAFF.

This clonotype showed up many times. This chain connects TRBV28 to TRBJ2-1, with 11 bases identical to TRBD2. The ends lost 3 bases at V and 8 bases at J; junction bases unmatched: 9. The V gene's germline CDR1 is MDHEN and CDR2 SYDVKM. The CDR3 sequence is 16 residues long. CDR3 bases: TGTGCCAGCAGTTTCCCCCGACTAGCGGGGTTACATGAGCAGTTCTTC. Translated: CASSFPRLAGLHEQFF.

This clonotype has a handful of counts. The chain recombines TRBV7-6 with TRBJ2-7; D possibly uses TRBD1 or TRBD2 (5 bases each). CDR3 length equals 14 residues. From germline, CDR1 is SGHVS and CDR2 FNYEAQ. The V end lost 5 bases, the J end lost 6 bases, and 17 bases lay between the germline ends. The DNA for the CDR3 is TGTGCCAGCAGCAAGACTGCGGTTGGGGGCGAGCAGTACTTC. Encoded protein: CASSKTAVGGEQYF.

This clonotype has a count of ten or more. The V and J genes are TRBV5-1 and TRBJ1-3, with TRBD1 matching 7 bases. This CDR3 has 16 residues. V was clipped by 0 bases and J by 4 bases; unmatched bases: 7. Per germline, CDR1 SGHRS and CDR2 YFSETQ. This CDR3 is CASSLVGGATGNTIYF. DNA of the CDR3: TGCGCCAGCAGCTTGGTAGGGGGCGCGACGGGAAACACCATATATTTT.

This clonotype was picked up many times. The gene calls are TRBV13 and TRBJ2-5; D unclear. The germline gives CDR1 PRHDT, CDR2 FYEKMQ (reference sequence). The CDR3 has 14 amino acids. V lost 0 bases, J lost 1 base, and 6 bases lay in between. CDR3 amino acids: CASSLGQFQETQYF. CDR3 nucleotide sequence: TGTGCCAGCAGCTTAGGCCAGTTCCAAGAGACCCAGTACTTC.

The chain uses TRBV28 and TRBJ2-7, with D maybe TRBD2 (5 bases). Germline V gene data show CDR1 as MDHEN and CDR2 as SYDVKM. The CDR3 spans 14 residues. Trimming shortened V by 5 bases and J by 3 bases, and 14 bases separated the two germline ends. This chain's CDR3 is CASSVASSGYEQYF. The CDR3 DNA is TGTGCCAGCAGTGTCGCTAGCTCCGGCTACGAGCAGTACTTC.

This clonotype was recorded many times. This chain joins TRBV6-2 or TRBV6-3 and TRBJ2-2, with TRBD2 identical over 11 bases. From germline, CDR1 is MNHEY and CDR2 SVGEGT. The CDR3 covers 14 residues. The J segment lost 14 bases and the V segment lost 4 bases, leaving 9 bases of the junction unmatched. DNA for the CDR3: TGTGCCAGCAGTTTACTTTCTAGCGGGGGGCAACTGTTTTTT. Amino acids: CASSLLSSGGQLFF.

The chain uses TRBV10-3 and TRBJ1-2, with D unclear. Germline V gene lookup returns CDR1 ENHRY and CDR2 SYGVKD. The V end lost 10 bases, the J end lost 3 bases, and 12 bases lay between the germline ends. The CDR3 covers 12 residues. This CDR3 reads CATANGHYGYTF. CDR3 coding DNA: TGTGCCACCGCCAACGGACACTATGGCTACACCTTC.